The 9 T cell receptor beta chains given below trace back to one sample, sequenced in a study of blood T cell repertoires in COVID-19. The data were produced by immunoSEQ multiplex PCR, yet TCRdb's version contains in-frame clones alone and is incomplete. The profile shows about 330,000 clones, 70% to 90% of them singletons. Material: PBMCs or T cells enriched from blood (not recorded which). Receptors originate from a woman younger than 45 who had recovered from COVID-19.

CDR3 sequence: CASTLLSGANVLTF. The CDR3 nucleotides are TGTGCCAGCACACTACTCTCTGGGGCCAACGTCCTGACTTTC. V gene TRBV19 combines with J gene TRBJ2-6; D is uncertain. The germline gives CDR1 LNHDA, CDR2 SQIVND (reference sequence). The CDR3 spans 14 residues. V was trimmed by 9 bases and J by 0 bases, leaving 9 bases between them.

The DNA for the CDR3 is TGTGCCAGCAGTTCTGAACTGCGGGCTTTCTTT. Amino acid sequence: CASSSELRAFF. The chain joins TRBV2 to TRBJ1-1; D remains unclear. Germline V gene data show CDR1 as SNHLY and CDR2 as FYNNEI. The CDR3 extends over 11 amino acids. V lost 5 bases to trimming and J lost 11 bases, with 12 bases between them.

CDR3 loop: CASSLGQRGTQYF. CDR3 nucleotides: TGCGCCAGCAGCTTGGGACAGCGGGGGACCCAGTACTTC. The chain recombines TRBV5-1 with TRBJ2-5; TRBD2 agrees at 7 bases. Germline V gene lookup returns CDR1 SGHRS and CDR2 YFSETQ. There are 13 residues in the CDR3. After removal of 0 bases from V and 7 bases from J, the junction contained 3 bases not matched to a gene.

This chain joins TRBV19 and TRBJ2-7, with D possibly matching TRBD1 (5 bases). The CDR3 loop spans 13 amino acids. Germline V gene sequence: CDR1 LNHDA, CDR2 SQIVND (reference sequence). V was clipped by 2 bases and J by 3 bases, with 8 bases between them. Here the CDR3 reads CASSIFDSYEQYF. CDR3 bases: TGTGCCAGTAGTATATTTGACAGCTACGAGCAGTACTTC.

CDR3 coding DNA: TGTGCCAGCGTTCCACAAGGGGACAATGAGCAGTTCTTC. It specifies CASVPQGDNEQFF. The chain uses TRBV5-5 and TRBJ2-1, with D maybe TRBD1 (5 bases). Trimming stripped 7 bases from V and 5 bases from J, with 13 bases between. This CDR3 region has 13 residues. Per germline, CDR1 SGHKS and CDR2 YYEKEE (reference sequence).

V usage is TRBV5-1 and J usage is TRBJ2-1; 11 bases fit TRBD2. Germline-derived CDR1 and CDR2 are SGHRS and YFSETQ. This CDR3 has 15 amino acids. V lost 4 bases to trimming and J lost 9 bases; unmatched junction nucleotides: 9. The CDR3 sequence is CASSVAGGTFVEQFF. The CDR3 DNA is TGCGCCAGCAGCGTAGCGGGGGGGACTTTCGTTGAGCAGTTCTTC.

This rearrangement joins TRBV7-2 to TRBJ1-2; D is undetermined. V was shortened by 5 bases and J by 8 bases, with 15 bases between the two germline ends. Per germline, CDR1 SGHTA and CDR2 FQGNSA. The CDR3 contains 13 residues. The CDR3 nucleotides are TGTGCCAGCAGCCCTAGCCGAAGCCAAGGCTACACCTTC. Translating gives CASSPSRSQGYTF.

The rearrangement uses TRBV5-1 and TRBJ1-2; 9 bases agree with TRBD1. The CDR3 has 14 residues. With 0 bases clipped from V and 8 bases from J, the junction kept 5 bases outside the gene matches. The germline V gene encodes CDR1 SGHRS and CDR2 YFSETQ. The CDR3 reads CASSLGDRALGYTF. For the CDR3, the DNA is TGCGCCAGCAGCTTGGGGGACAGGGCCTTAGGCTACACCTTC.

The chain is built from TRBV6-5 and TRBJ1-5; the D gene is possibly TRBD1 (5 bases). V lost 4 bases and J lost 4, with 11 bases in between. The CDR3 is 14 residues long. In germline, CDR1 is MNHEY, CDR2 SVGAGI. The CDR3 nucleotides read TGTGCCAGCAGTTTTGGGCAGGGAAATCAGCCCCAGCATTTT. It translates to CASSFGQGNQPQHF.